This TCR beta chain comes out of a study of post-analysis software for immune sequencing data. General study findings and limits: Multiple sclerosis was associated with a significant reduction in normalized Chao1 diversity relative to controls. Samples sharing a preparation batch grouped tightly together when assessed by F measure.

Libraries were made from TCR beta cDNA, and they carried unique molecular identifiers. There were roughly 0.9 to 10 million T cells, and 480,000 or so cDNA molecules came from them. One entry per CDR3 protein results from TCRdb running MiXCR on the PCR reads. Altogether hundreds of thousands of distinct CDR3 sequences are present, around 44% being singletons, with the ten largest covering roughly 1.7%. Of note for this clonotype: The antigen is not known.

The source is a girl between 10 and 17 years old with multiple sclerosis. Sample: blood.

CDR3 region: CSAHPAAGYTF. The DNA of the CDR3 is TGCAGTGCTCACCCAGCTGCCGGCTACACCTTC. The chain employs TRBV20-1 and TRBJ1-2; D not resolved. The germline gives CDR1 DFQATT, CDR2 SNEGSKA (reference sequence). The germline V and J ends were trimmed by 5 bases and 8 bases, with 12 bases remaining between them. This CDR3 contains 11 residues.